This T cell receptor beta chain was recovered during a study of blood T cells in healthy people across ages. There are 14 residues in the CDR3. V lost 2 bases and J 4 bases, leaving 10 bases between the germline ends. Germline assignment: CDR1 SGHRS and CDR2 YFSETQ. Primed by a sample-barcoded 5' primer and a J-beta primer mix, a second PCR proceeded for roughly 6 to 12 cycles. Each cDNA molecule was tagged by a template-switch adaptor with 12 random nucleotides. Per sample, CDR3-containing paired-end reads numbered at least 2.5 million. Each CDR3 protein gets one entry after TCRdb re-called the 5' RACE reads with MiXCR. The data show 800,000 to 950,000 distinct CDR3 sequences, with under 40% seen just once and roughly 13% held by the top ten. Extraction yielded at least 6 micrograms of total RNA per sample. This clonotype was detected only once.

The clonotype comes from a man aged 18 to 35 in good health. This chain connects TRBV5-1 to TRBJ2-1; no clear D. The sequencing sample was made of blood. CDR3 coding DNA: TGCGCCAGCAGCTTACCCCCACGATACAATGAGCAGTTCTTC. Translation gives CASSLPPRYNEQFF.